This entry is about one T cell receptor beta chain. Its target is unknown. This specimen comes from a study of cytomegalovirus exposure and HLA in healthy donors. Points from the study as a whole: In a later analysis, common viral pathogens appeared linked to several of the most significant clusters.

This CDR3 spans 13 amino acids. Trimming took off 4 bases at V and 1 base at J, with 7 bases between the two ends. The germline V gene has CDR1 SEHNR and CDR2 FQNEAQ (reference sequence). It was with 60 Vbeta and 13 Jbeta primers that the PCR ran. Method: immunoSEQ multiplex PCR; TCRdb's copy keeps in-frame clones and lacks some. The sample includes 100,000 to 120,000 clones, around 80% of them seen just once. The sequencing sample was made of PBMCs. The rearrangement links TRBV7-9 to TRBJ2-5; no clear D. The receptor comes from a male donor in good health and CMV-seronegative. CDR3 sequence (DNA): TGTGCCAGCAGCTCCGGGTCCCAAGAGACCCAGTACTTC. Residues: CASSSGSQETQYF. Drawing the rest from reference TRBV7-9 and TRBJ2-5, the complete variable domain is DTGVSQNPRHKITKRGQNVTFRCDPISEHNRLYWYRQTLGQGPEFLTYFQNEAQLEKSRLLSDRFSAERPKGSFSTLEIQRTEQGDSAMYLCASSSGSQETQYFGPGTRLLVL.